Each of the 27 T cell receptor beta chains below was sequenced from the same sample in a study of T cell responses to AZD1222 COVID-19 vaccine. Libraries were prepared by immunoSEQ multiplex PCR; TCRdb keeps only in-frame clonotypes and omits some of them. The data contain about 100,000 clones, 80% to 95% of them singletons. Specimen: peripheral blood, collected on day 0 of AZD1222 vaccination. The source is an adult in good health.

This CDR3 is CASSRDSPLHF. Written as DNA, the CDR3 is TGTGCCAGCTCCCGGGATTCACCCCTCCACTTT. The rearrangement links TRBV28 to TRBJ1-6; D is unresolved. Germline V CDR1 and CDR2: MDHEN, SYDVKM. The CDR3 has 11 residues. Trimming left V 8 bases short and J 8 bases short, with 7 bases between.

The chain has TRBV27 and TRBJ2-7, with TRBD2 as a possible D gene (6 bases). The CDR3 is made up of 14 amino acids. The V end was cut by 5 bases, the J end by 2 bases, with 13 bases between. Per the germline V gene, CDR1 is MNHEY and CDR2 is SMNVEV (reference sequence). The CDR3 reads CASSLQGTAYEQYF. CDR3 coding DNA: TGTGCCAGCAGTCTTCAAGGGACTGCCTACGAGCAGTACTTC.

V is TRBV19 and J is TRBJ1-2; D not resolved. CDR1 and CDR2 (germline): LNHDA, SQIVND (reference sequence). The CDR3 consists of 14 residues. V was trimmed by 3 bases and J by 0 bases, leaving 8 bases between them. The CDR3 loop is CASSITAANYGYTF. CDR3 coding DNA: TGTGCCAGTAGTATCACGGCCGCTAACTATGGCTACACCTTC.

The chain combines TRBV27 with TRBJ2-7; TRBD1 matches 7 bases. Germline V gene sequence: CDR1 MNHEY, CDR2 SMNVEV (reference sequence). V lost 5 bases, J lost 4 bases, and 14 bases stayed unmatched. The CDR3 has 16 amino acids. CDR3 bases: TGTGCCAGCAGTCCACACCGAGGGGGCAACCAGTACGAGCAGTACTTC. Amino acids: CASSPHRGGNQYEQYF.

This clone came up once. Written as DNA, the CDR3 is TGCGCCAGCAGCCAACCGGACTATGGACGATACGAGCAGTACTTC. This gives the protein CASSQPDYGRYEQYF. J is TRBJ2-7 and V is TRBV4-1; a weak D match, TRBD2 (6 bases). Germline V gives CDR1 MGHRA, CDR2 YSYEKL. The V end was cut by 2 bases, the J end by 4 bases, with 15 bases between. The CDR3 is 15 residues long.

The chain carries TRBV5-6 and TRBJ2-7, with 13 bases fitting TRBD2. Trimming took 1 base from V and 3 from J; bases not matched to a gene: 7. The CDR3 totals 17 residues. CDR1 is SGHDT and CDR2 is YYEEEE in the germline V gene. CDR3 sequence reads: CASSLSGLAGEFYEQYF. The CDR3, as DNA: TGTGCCAGCAGCTTGAGTGGACTAGCGGGAGAATTCTACGAGCAGTACTTC.

This rearrangement joins TRBV10-1 to TRBJ2-7, with D unclear. V dropped 0 bases and J dropped 2 bases, with 11 bases sitting between them. Germline CDR1 is WNHNN and CDR2 is SYGVQD (reference sequence). The CDR3 runs 15 residues. The CDR3 sequence: CASSESASFPYEQYF. The CDR3 DNA follows: TGCGCCAGCAGTGAGTCGGCTAGTTTCCCCTACGAGCAGTACTTC.

V and J are TRBV10-1 and TRBJ2-1; TRBD2 matches 8 bases. V was pared by 3 bases and J by 7 bases, with 11 bases of the junction left unmatched. The CDR3 totals 16 residues. Germline CDR1 and CDR2: WNHNN and SYGVQD (reference sequence). CDR3 sequence reads: CASSDPRTSSGNEQFF. The CDR3 DNA follows: TGCGCCAGCAGTGACCCTCGGACTAGCTCGGGGAATGAGCAGTTCTTC.

The chain has TRBV6-5 and TRBJ2-5; D is unresolved. V lost 9 bases and J lost 4, with 12 bases in between. The V gene's germline CDR1 is MNHEY and CDR2 SVGAGI. This CDR3 contains 12 residues. DNA for the CDR3: TGTGCCAGTAAAGTAGGCGGAGAGACCCAGTACTTC. Protein product: CASKVGGETQYF.

This chain joins TRBV5-1 and TRBJ2-7; D tentatively reads TRBD1 or TRBD2 (5 bases each). The V gene lost 4 bases and the J gene lost 3 bases, with 23 bases spanning the gap. Germline V gene lookup returns CDR1 SGHRS and CDR2 YFSETQ. The CDR3 is 17 amino acids. The CDR3 nucleotides are TGCGCCAGCAGCAAAGGGCGTCCCGGGACGGAGCTCTACGAGCAGTACTTC. Encoded protein: CASSKGRPGTELYEQYF.

This rearrangement joins TRBV5-1 to TRBJ2-2; 7 positions agree with TRBD2. J lost 3 bases, V lost 2 bases, and 13 bases had no gene match. The germline gives CDR1 SGHRS, CDR2 YFSETQ. The length of the CDR3 is 18 residues. CDR3: CASSFFQRGPRDTGELFF. The DNA for the CDR3 is TGCGCCAGCAGCTTTTTCCAGCGGGGTCCGCGGGACACCGGGGAGCTGTTTTTT.

The chain has TRBV7-3 and TRBJ2-2; D remains ambiguous. The germline V gene encodes CDR1 SGHTA and CDR2 FQGTGA. Trimming cost V 5 bases and J 1 base, with 17 bases left between them. The CDR3 is made up of 17 amino acids. CDR3 DNA: TGTGCCAGCAGCCGGGCCGTCGACCCCCTGAACACCGGGGAGCTGTTTTTT. This codes for CASSRAVDPLNTGELFF.

The V gene is TRBV5-6, the J gene TRBJ2-3, with 14 positions matching TRBD2. The V segment lost 2 bases and the J segment 8 bases; nucleotides outside the gene matches: 7. The CDR3 totals 16 residues. CDR1 is SGHDT and CDR2 is YYEEEE in the germline V gene. CDR3 region: CASSLFGTSGSATQYF. CDR3 coding DNA: TGTGCCAGCAGCTTATTTGGGACTAGCGGGAGCGCTACGCAGTATTTT.

The CDR3 DNA is TGTGCCAGCAGTTTAGGCGGGGTAACCGGAAACACCATATATTTT. The encoded protein is CASSLGGVTGNTIYF. The chain couples TRBV28 to TRBJ1-3; D not certain. Per germline, CDR1 MDHEN and CDR2 SYDVKM. V lost 2 bases to trimming and J lost 4 bases, with 12 bases between them. The CDR3 runs to 15 residues.

The chain is built from TRBV29-1 and TRBJ2-5, with 9 bases matching TRBD2. After removal of 4 bases from V and 4 bases from J, the junction contained 7 bases not matched to a gene. CDR1 is SQVTM and CDR2 is ANQGSEA in the germline V gene. This CDR3 is built from 14 residues. Here the CDR3 reads CSVGPLAGPETQYF. CDR3 bases: TGCAGCGTTGGTCCCCTAGCGGGACCAGAGACCCAGTACTTC. The full variable domain, rest sourced from reference TRBV29-1 and TRBJ2-5, is SAVISQKPSRDICQRGTSLTIQCQVDSQVTMMFWYRQQPGQSLTLIATANQGSEATYESGFVIDKFPISRPNLTFSTLTVSNMSPEDSSIYLCSVGPLAGPETQYFGPGTRLLVL.

The chain employs TRBV5-1 and TRBJ2-3; 11 bases align to TRBD1. The CDR3 spans 17 residues. Germline CDR1 is SGHRS and CDR2 is YFSETQ. V dropped 0 bases and J dropped 4; count of bases not matched to a gene: 7. Here the CDR3 DNA reads TGCGCCAGCAGCTTGGGGTTTGGACAGGGGGCCTCAGATACGCAGTATTTT. This gives the protein CASSLGFGQGASDTQYF.

The chain links TRBV5-1 to TRBJ2-5, with D possibly matching TRBD2 (5 bases). CDR3 size: 14 residues. CDR1 SGHRS and CDR2 YFSETQ come from the germline V gene. Trimming stripped 4 bases from V and 4 bases from J, with 14 bases between. CDR3 sequence reads: CASSPGVIGETQYF. DNA of the CDR3: TGCGCCAGCAGCCCCGGGGTCATCGGAGAGACCCAGTACTTC.

The table lists this clone with a count of one. The chain couples TRBV11-2 to TRBJ2-7, with TRBD2 identical over 11 bases. Unmatched junction bases numbered 11, after V lost 0 bases and J lost 1 base. This CDR3 has 19 amino acids. Per germline, CDR1 SGHAT and CDR2 FQNNGV. The CDR3 reads CASSLDRSSGRLRSYEQYF. CDR3 DNA: TGTGCCAGCAGCTTAGATCGATCTAGCGGGAGGCTTCGTTCCTACGAGCAGTACTTC.

This clone was observed once. V is TRBV18 and J is TRBJ2-1, with 13 bases identical to TRBD2. The CDR3 runs 18 residues. Looked up from germline, CDR1 is KGHSH and CDR2 is LQKENI. The J segment lost 4 bases and the V segment lost 2 bases, leaving 8 bases of the junction unmatched. CDR3 sequence reads: CASSPKLGTSGKYNEQFF. Here the CDR3 DNA reads TGTGCCAGCTCACCAAAATTAGGGACTAGCGGGAAATACAATGAGCAGTTCTTC.

This CDR3 is CASSETSSGNTIYF. The CDR3 DNA is TGCGCCAGCAGTGAGACATCCTCTGGAAACACCATATATTTT. This chain uses TRBV10-2 with TRBJ1-3; D is ambiguous. The CDR3 contains 14 residues. Germline loops: CDR1 WSHSY, CDR2 SAAADI. The V end lost 2 bases, the J end lost 0 bases, and 5 bases lay between the germline ends.

This rearrangement joins TRBV4-1 to TRBJ2-7, with D unclear. CDR3 length equals 13 residues. CDR1 and CDR2 from the germline V gene are MGHRA and YSYEKL. V lost 1 base, J lost 3 bases, and 7 bases lay in between. The CDR3 coding sequence is TGCGCCAGCAGCCAAGCCGGGTTCTACGAGCAGTACTTC. This sequence encodes CASSQAGFYEQYF.

The chain links TRBV5-1 to TRBJ2-7; possible D gene TRBD2, 6 bases. The germline V and J ends were trimmed by 1 base and 0 bases, with 14 bases remaining between them. Looked up from germline, CDR1 is SGHRS and CDR2 is YFSETQ. CDR3 length: 16 residues. The CDR3 is CASSLSLASDSYEQYF. The DNA of the CDR3 is TGCGCCAGCAGCTTGTCTCTGGCTAGCGACTCCTACGAGCAGTACTTC.

The rearrangement joins TRBV2 to TRBJ2-2; D possibly corresponds to TRBD2 (6 bases). Trimming pared 4 bases from V and 5 bases from J, leaving 14 bases between. This CDR3 contains 15 residues. Germline CDR1 SNHLY, CDR2 FYNNEI. CDR3 amino acids: CASSVGQRGTGELFF. CDR3 coding DNA: TGTGCCAGCAGTGTCGGGCAACGGGGGACCGGGGAGCTGTTTTTT.

The rearrangement joins TRBV19 to TRBJ2-1, with a weak D call TRBD2 (5 bases). CDR1 is LNHDA, CDR2 SQIVND, per germline (reference sequence). The CDR3 loop spans 13 amino acids. Trimming removed 1 base at V and 11 bases at J, with 12 bases between. The CDR3 coding sequence is TGTGCCAGTAGTATAGCGACCGGGGTTAAGCAGTTCTTC. This encodes CASSIATGVKQFF.

CDR3 loop: CASSQVGTQETQYF. CDR3 DNA sequence: TGCGCCAGCAGCCAGGTCGGGACTCAAGAGACCCAGTACTTC. The chain joins TRBV4-1 to TRBJ2-5; D is perhaps TRBD2 (6 bases). Looked up from germline, CDR1 is MGHRA and CDR2 is YSYEKL. This CDR3 spans 14 amino acids. Trimming stripped 3 bases from V and 2 bases from J, with 10 bases between.

This clone was recorded once. J is TRBJ1-4 and V is TRBV2; D not resolved. Germline loops: CDR1 SNHLY, CDR2 FYNNEI. V was shortened by 3 bases and J by 8 bases, with 25 bases between the two germline ends. The CDR3 loop spans 18 amino acids. DNA of the CDR3: TGTGCCAGCAGTGAGTTGGAGCCCAGAGGATATACGCCCGAAAAACTGTTTTTT. It translates to CASSELEPRGYTPEKLFF.

The chain uses TRBV13 and TRBJ2-1; D remains ambiguous. CDR1 is PRHDT and CDR2 is FYEKMQ in the germline V gene (reference sequence). This CDR3 contains 14 residues. Trimming removed 2 bases from V and 3 bases from J, with 8 bases in between. The CDR3 region is CASSLRGGYNEQFF. The CDR3 DNA is TGTGCCAGCAGCTTACGAGGCGGCTACAATGAGCAGTTCTTC.